This TCR beta chain is drawn from a study of T cell responses to AZD1222 COVID-19 vaccine. Study at large: Analyses pooled second doses at about 4 or about 12 weeks. Overall study findings and caveats: Most donors were white British and more were female, and clonal diversity was possibly underestimated.

The data were produced by immunoSEQ multiplex PCR, yet TCRdb's version contains in-frame clones alone and is incomplete. This sample has 160,000 or so clones, with just over 90% found just once. Concerning this clone itself: Its antigen remains unknown.

V shed 2 bases and J 2 bases; nucleotides not matched to a gene: 12. From germline, CDR1 is SGHVS and CDR2 FQNEAQ. The CDR3 sequence is 17 residues long. The receptor's source is an adult in good health. J is TRBJ2-7 and V is TRBV7-8; TRBD1 matches at 7 bases. This specimen was peripheral blood, taken on day 0 of AZD1222 vaccination. The CDR3 spells CASSLISWDRVTYEQYF. The CDR3 nucleotides are TGTGCCAGCAGCTTAATTAGCTGGGACAGAGTGACCTACGAGCAGTACTTC.